Detailed here is one T cell receptor beta chain. TCRdb recomputed calls from the 5' RACE reads with MiXCR, one row per CDR3 protein. This table holds around 960,000 distinct CDR3 sequences, around an eighth found once. The record originates from a study of identical twins. The CDR3 contains 9 residues. The germline V and J ends were trimmed by 1 base and 13 bases, with 5 bases remaining between them. Germline CDR1 is SGHRS and CDR2 is YFSETQ. These data were likewise used in another study, on yellow fever vaccine responses in identical twins.

The TCR sequence derives from a woman younger than 35 in good health. Material: PBMCs. The V and J genes are TRBV5-1 and TRBJ2-5; the D is unclear. The CDR3 bases are TGCGCCAGCAGCTTGACCGGGTACTTC. Its protein product is CASSLTGYF.